The 22 T cell receptor beta chains presented below share a single source sample, sequenced in a study of OX40 agonist ivuxolimab in advanced cancers. Generated by immunoSEQ multiplex PCR, the TCRdb table keeps only in-frame clones and is missing some. The table has over 100,000 clones, about nine tenths seen once. The specimen was CD4+ or CD8+ T cells sorted from blood, collected in a trial of the OX40 agonist ivuxolimab. Source of these receptors: an adult with an advanced solid tumor such as melanoma, head and neck, liver or kidney cancer.

The rearrangement joins TRBV18 to TRBJ1-1, with a weak D call TRBD1 (5 bases). CDR3 size: 15 residues. V lost 0 bases and J 1 base, leaving 9 bases between the germline ends. Germline CDR1 and CDR2: KGHSH and LQKENI. The CDR3, as DNA: TGTGCCAGCTCACCACCCGCAGGGACGAACACTGAAGCTTTCTTT. It translates to CASSPPAGTNTEAFF.

The chain employs TRBV7-3 and TRBJ2-2; D ambiguous. Trimming pared 2 bases from V and 1 base from J, leaving 11 bases between. The CDR3 runs to 16 residues. Germline V CDR1 and CDR2: SGHTA, FQGTGA. This chain's CDR3 is CASSLGNGLNTGELFF. The CDR3 region has the DNA TGTGCCAGCAGCTTAGGGAACGGATTGAACACCGGGGAGCTGTTTTTT. The entire variable domain, with the rest obtained from reference TRBV7-3 and TRBJ2-2, is as follows: GAGVSQTPSNKVTEKGKYVELRCDPISGHTALYWYRQSLGQGPEFLIYFQGTGAADDSGLPNDRFFAVRPEGSVSTLKIQRTERGDSAVYLCASSLGNGLNTGELFFGEGSRLTVL.

The V gene is TRBV11-2, the J gene TRBJ1-1, with 8 bases matching TRBD1. Germline CDR1 and CDR2: SGHAT and FQNNGV. Trimming took 0 bases from V and 4 from J; bases not matched to a gene: 7. The CDR3 runs 16 residues. The CDR3 nucleotides are TGTGCCAGCAGCTTAGATACAGGGGGGTTCCTCACTGAAGCTTTCTTT. Translating it yields CASSLDTGGFLTEAFF.

V is TRBV19 and J is TRBJ2-7; TRBD1 aligns across 8 bases. V was pared by 5 bases and J by 1 base, with 4 bases of the junction left unmatched. CDR1 is LNHDA and CDR2 is SQIVND in the germline V gene (reference sequence). The CDR3 is 14 residues long. Here the CDR3 reads CASSWDRWSYEQYF. CDR3 DNA: TGTGCCAGTAGTTGGGACAGGTGGTCCTACGAGCAGTACTTC.

The V and J genes are TRBV6-1 and TRBJ1-2; no reliable D call. The V end lost 5 bases, the J end lost 3 bases, and 10 bases lay between the germline ends. The CDR3 has 13 residues. Germline V gives CDR1 MNHNS, CDR2 SASEGT. The CDR3 nucleotides are TGTGCCAGCAGTCGGGATTCTGACTATGGCTACACCTTC. It specifies CASSRDSDYGYTF.

The chain couples TRBV9 to TRBJ2-1; D is ambiguous. This CDR3 contains 15 residues. V lost 0 bases and J 5 bases, leaving 12 bases between the germline ends. Per germline, CDR1 SGDLS and CDR2 YYNGEE. CDR3 coding DNA: TGTGCCAGCAGCGTAGACCCGACGATAAACAATGAGCAGTTCTTC. Encoded protein: CASSVDPTINNEQFF.

The rearrangement joins TRBV5-4 to TRBJ2-7; 11 bases fit TRBD1. Germline V gene data show CDR1 as SGHNT and CDR2 as YYREEE (reference sequence). Trimming cost V 4 bases and J 2 bases; bases outside gene matches: 5. The CDR3 contains 15 residues. DNA of the CDR3: TGTGCCAGCAGCCCAGGGACAGGGGGACCCTACGAGCAGTACTTC. This codes for CASSPGTGGPYEQYF.

This chain connects TRBV10-3 to TRBJ1-4, with 7 bases lining up with TRBD1. The junction had 12 bases not matched to a gene; V was cut back by 10 bases and J by 7 bases. Germline CDR1 and CDR2: ENHRY and SYGVKD. CDR3 length equals 14 residues. The DNA of the CDR3 is TGTGCCACACGACTAGTACGGGACAGTGAAAAACTGTTTTTT. It is translated as CATRLVRDSEKLFF.

The genes are TRBV18 and TRBJ1-4; 8 bases line up with TRBD1. CDR1 and CDR2 from the germline V gene are KGHSH and LQKENI. The CDR3 totals 13 residues. V was clipped by 1 base and J by 8 bases; unmatched bases: 0. The CDR3, as DNA: TGTGCCAGCTCACCACGGACAGGGGAAAAACTGTTTTTT. Protein sequence: CASSPRTGEKLFF.

This clone was detected only once. The V and J genes are TRBV10-3 and TRBJ1-1; possible D gene TRBD1, 5 bases. Germline loops: CDR1 ENHRY, CDR2 SYGVKD. Trimming took 7 bases from V and 2 from J, leaving 14 bases between them. The CDR3 length is 14 residues. The CDR3, as DNA: TGTGCCATCACCGACGGTAGGGGAAACACTGAAGCTTTCTTT. Protein sequence: CAITDGRGNTEAFF.

This chain joins TRBV7-9 and TRBJ2-3, with D maybe TRBD2 (6 bases). CDR1 and CDR2 from the germline V gene are SEHNR and FQNEAQ (reference sequence). CDR3 length: 13 amino acids. Between the trimmed V and J ends, which lost 11 bases and 5 bases, there was a span of 17 bases. The chain's CDR3 is CAYRFAGLDTQYF. CDR3 DNA: TGTGCCTACCGTTTCGCGGGGTTAGATACGCAGTATTTT.

In this sample, this clone turned up once. This rearrangement joins TRBV27 to TRBJ1-4; D not resolved. CDR1 is MNHEY, CDR2 SMNVEV, per germline (reference sequence). Trimming pared 5 bases from V and 11 bases from J, leaving 15 bases between. This CDR3 comprises 13 residues. CDR3 coding DNA: TGTGCCAGCAGTGTCTCGGACGGAGGGAAACTGTTTTTT. Translation: CASSVSDGGKLFF.

This chain joins TRBV20-1 and TRBJ2-6; no reliable D call. V was pared by 5 bases and J by 5 bases, with 4 bases between. The CDR3 is made up of 11 amino acids. CDR1 and CDR2 (germline): DFQATT, SNEGSKA (reference sequence). This chain's CDR3 is CSARRANVLTF. The CDR3 region has the DNA TGCAGTGCTCGTAGGGCCAACGTCCTGACTTTC.

This clone was counted once. The CDR3 nucleotides read TGTGCCAGTAGCACAGGGAGCTCCTACGAGCAGTACTTC. This encodes CASSTGSSYEQYF. The rearrangement joins TRBV19 to TRBJ2-7, with D tentatively TRBD1 (6 bases). V lost 6 bases and J lost 0, with 9 bases in between. Germline V gene lookup returns CDR1 LNHDA and CDR2 SQIVND (reference sequence). The CDR3 sequence is 13 residues long.

This chain connects TRBV5-8 to TRBJ2-5, with D possibly TRBD2 on 6 matching bases. In germline, CDR1 is SGHTS, CDR2 YDEGEE. This CDR3 has 15 amino acids. Trimming removed 4 bases at V and 6 bases at J, with 19 bases between. In DNA form, the CDR3 reads TGTGCCAGCAGCACCCGGACGGGAGTCCGACAGACCCAGTACTTC. Its protein product is CASSTRTGVRQTQYF.

The chain uses TRBV29-1 and TRBJ1-1; the D is unclear. The length of the CDR3 is 12 residues. Germline values: CDR1 SQVTM, CDR2 ANQGSEA. Trimming removed 6 bases from V and 1 base from J, with 9 bases in between. CDR3 region: CSVELENTEAFF. In DNA, the CDR3 is TGCAGCGTCGAACTCGAGAACACTGAAGCTTTCTTT.

The chain joins TRBV27 to TRBJ2-1; the D gene is possibly TRBD2 (6 bases). The germline V gene encodes CDR1 MNHEY and CDR2 SMNVEV (reference sequence). The V and J ends lost 4 bases and 2 bases respectively, with 18 bases between them. This CDR3 is built from 17 residues. CDR3 sequence: CASSSTLSGPTYNEQFF. The CDR3 DNA is TGTGCCAGCAGTTCAACCTTGAGCGGGCCTACCTACAATGAGCAGTTCTTC.

This chain links TRBV7-2 with TRBJ2-3; D gene uncertain. V gave up 1 base and J gave up 2 bases, with 7 bases separating them. This CDR3 comprises 14 residues. Germline CDR1 is SGHTA and CDR2 is FQGNSA. Here the CDR3 DNA reads TGTGCCAGCAGCTTAGAGCCAAACACAGATACGCAGTATTTT. Protein sequence: CASSLEPNTDTQYF.

The chain combines TRBV6-1 with TRBJ1-3; the D gene is possibly TRBD1 (6 bases). CDR3 length equals 14 residues. CDR1 MNHNS and CDR2 SASEGT come from the germline V gene. Trimming took off 6 bases at V and 3 bases at J, with 12 bases between the two ends. Here the CDR3 DNA reads TGTGCCAGCAGGTCAGGGGAAGGTGGAAACACCATATATTTT. Translation: CASRSGEGGNTIYF.

This sequence joins TRBV5-1 and TRBJ1-1, with D unresolved. Trimming pared 0 bases from V and 5 bases from J, leaving 17 bases between. Germline CDR1 and CDR2: SGHRS and YFSETQ. The CDR3 totals 16 residues. The CDR3 loop is CASSLADGEGKTEAFF. The CDR3 DNA sequence: TGCGCCAGCAGCTTGGCCGATGGGGAGGGTAAGACTGAAGCTTTCTTT.

This chain joins TRBV9 and TRBJ2-1, with D uncertain. This CDR3 has 15 residues. The germline V and J ends were trimmed by 0 bases and 0 bases, with 7 bases remaining between them. Germline V lookup: CDR1 SGDLS, CDR2 YYNGEE. CDR3 protein: CASSVEADSYNEQFF. CDR3 nucleotides: TGTGCCAGCAGCGTAGAGGCAGACTCCTACAATGAGCAGTTCTTC.

The V gene is TRBV7-3, the J gene TRBJ2-1, with D possibly matching TRBD2 (6 bases). The ends were cut back, 5 bases at V and 4 bases at J, with 24 bases in the middle. The CDR3 totals 18 residues. CDR1 SGHTA and CDR2 FQGTGA come from the germline V gene. The CDR3 is CASSVAGNRDGSYNEQFF. In DNA, the CDR3 is TGTGCCAGCAGCGTCGCGGGGAATCGGGACGGGAGTTACAATGAGCAGTTCTTC.